This TCR beta chain was sequenced for a study of memory CD4+ T cells and cytomegalovirus serostatus (dated by TCRdb to the late 2010s). Study-wide context: The cohort included approximately 35 healthy adults from Belgium, of whom 9 were CMV seropositive and 24 were CMV seronegative. To replicate a published TCR-based CMV serostatus classifier, the study sequenced CD4+ memory TCRbeta repertoires from a Belgian cohort whose cytomegalovirus serostatus was known.

A FACSAria II was used to sort memory CD4+ T cells, defined as single viable CD3+CD4+CD8-CD45RO+ cells. CMV serostatus was determined with a Roche Elecsys assay detecting serum IgG against CMV pp150, pp28, p38 and p52. After the samples were thawed, total CD4+ T cells were enriched through positive selection using CD4 magnetic microbeads. The samples came from a different study that was designed specifically to examine the CD4+ T cell memory repertoire. Peripheral blood mononuclear cells were isolated and cryopreserved according to standard operating procedures, and serum was kept at -80 degrees C. The staining used CD3-PerCP (BW264/56), CD4-APC (RPA-T4), CD45RO-PE (UCHT1) and CD8-Pacific Orange (3B5) antibodies, and Sytox blue was used to exclude non-viable cells. What the authors observed across the whole study: CMV serostatus prediction reached a median bootstrapped AUC of 0.95 with the original framework and 0.91 with a US-trained random forest. Of fewer than 200 previously reported CMV-associated TCRbeta sequences, approximately 70 appeared in the CD4+ memory repertoires, each in one to five individuals. On the Belgian cohort, the classifier based on the original framework reached a median bootstrapped AUC of approximately 0.95, with a 95% CI of 0.76-1.00. The results were interpreted as suggesting that the CMV-associated TCR signature is mostly present in the CD4+ memory repertoire. Only CD4+CD45RO+ memory cells were sequenced, in contrast to the original study, in which naive and memory CD4+ and CD8+ populations were covered.

The Quick-DNA Microprep Kit was used to extract genomic DNA from the sorted cells. TCRbeta DNA was amplified with the immunoSEQ hsTCRbeta kit following the manufacturer's protocol. An Illumina MiSeq instrument was used to sequence the TCRbeta libraries. Processing in the source paper ran as follows. Removing out-of-frame sequences left approximately 2,000,000 distinct TCRbeta sequences, an average of around 67,000 per individual. Each individual was scored using the number of roughly 150 previously reported CMV-associated TCRbeta sequences that the individual carried and the total number of productive distinct TCRbeta sequences. A beta-binomial model was reimplemented in Python, and random forests from scikit-learn, run with default parameters, were trained on data from the US cohort. Classifier performance on the Belgian cohort was summarized as median AUC with percentile confidence intervals over 10,000 bootstrap iterations. Imported from immuneACCESS, the table was reduced by TCRdb to in-frame sequences with V and J called. These copies leave out some clones; in studies compared against another copy, an unresolved V gene accounts for under half, and the cause of the remainder is not known. From that table come the V and J calls and clone size; the DNA was used to work out D and trimming. The table for this sample lists 40,000 to 50,000 clones; around 80% of them were counted only once. 0.94% of the sample is held by the ten biggest clonotypes.

This clone was recorded once. No cognate antigen has been identified for it. Qualities for individual bases were not recorded, and no much larger clone is one base off. The sample comprised memory CD4+ T cells from blood. This clonotype was sampled from an adult in good health and CMV-seronegative.

The CDR3 sequence is CASTFGTIQGQPQHF. The DNA sequence reads TGTGCCAGCACCTTTGGGACGATTCAGGGTCAGCCCCAGCATTTT. The V gene is TRBV28 and the J gene is TRBJ1-5; a tentative D call is TRBD1 (5 bases match). The CDR3 numbers 15 residues from cysteine through phenylalanine. Solely the CDR3 DNA is kept, with 45 bases framed from the first base. The germline V gene supplies CDR1 MDHEN and CDR2 SYDVKM. Trimming takes 7 bases from V and 6 bases from J, and the germline ends sit 19 bases apart.